This TCR beta chain was captured by sequencing in a study of T cells in Graves' hyperthyroidism and ophthalmopathy. Study-level results: Ophthalmopathy and stable hyperthyroidism were separated by a 13 V-J model. Researchers found most expanded thyroid clonotypes above 0.001 in blood as well.

The CDR3 contains 16 residues. V was trimmed by 1 base and J by 0 bases, leaving 10 bases between them. Germline CDR1 reads SGHTA; CDR2 reads FQGNSA. To note about this clonotype: What it binds is unknown.

RNA transcripts yielded amplified TCR beta CDR3 regions. RT-PCR in the first round (using the HTBI primer set) targeted the TCR CDR3. TCRdb ran MiXCR on the multiplex PCR reads and lists one entry per CDR3 protein. The sample has 450,000 to 650,000 distinct CDR3 sequences; 14% are singletons. The gene calls are TRBV7-2 and TRBJ1-5, with D uncertain. Sequencing was done on a sample of blood. The origin of this receptor is a woman aged 18-29 years with Graves' ophthalmopathy. In DNA form, the CDR3 reads TGTGCCAGCAGCTTAGTCCCAGATACTAGCAATCAGCCCCAGCATTTT. Translated, it gives CASSLVPDTSNQPQHF. Full variable domain (remainder filled in from reference TRBV7-2 and TRBJ1-5): GAGVSQSPSNKVTEKGKDVELRCDPISGHTALYWYRQSLGQGLEFLIYFQGNSAPDKSGLPSDRFSAERTGGSVSTLTIQRTQQEDSAVYLCASSLVPDTSNQPQHFGDGTRLSIL.